These 16 T cell receptor beta chains came from one sample sequenced in a study of shared clonotypes between healthy human individuals. Assay: immunoSEQ multiplex PCR; the TCRdb copy retains only in-frame clones and omits some. The repertoire holds a few million clones, approximately 94% seen once, with roughly 0.15% in the top ten. The sample consisted of naive CD4+ T cells sorted from blood. Sample subset: CD45RA+ positively selected. The receptors originated from a man younger than 30 in good health.

The chain is built from TRBV2 and TRBJ2-7; the match to TRBD2 covers 16 bases. The V and J ends lost 4 bases and 6 bases, in that order; junction bases with no gene match: 6. Germline V CDR1 and CDR2: SNHLY, FYNNEI. This CDR3 is 16 amino acids long. Written as DNA, the CDR3 is TGTGCCAGCAGTGCGGGACTAGCGGGAGGGCCTAGCGAGCAGTACTTC. It codes for CASSAGLAGGPSEQYF.

This chain links TRBV7-9 with TRBJ1-4; D not resolved. V lost 0 bases to trimming and J lost 3 bases, with 5 bases between them. CDR3 size: 14 residues. CDR1 and CDR2 (germline): SEHNR, FQNEAQ (reference sequence). The CDR3 spells CASSLAASNEKLFF. In nucleotides, the CDR3 is TGTGCCAGCAGCTTAGCAGCTTCTAATGAAAAACTGTTTTTT.

The chain has TRBV7-6 and TRBJ1-6; a weak D match, TRBD1 (6 bases). The CDR3 has 17 amino acids. Germline V gene data show CDR1 as SGHVS and CDR2 as FNYEAQ. V lost 1 base to trimming and J lost 8 bases, with 18 bases between them. DNA for the CDR3: TGTGCCAGCAGCTTAGGGCCAGGGGATTTTTATGATTCACCCCTCCACTTT. Protein sequence: CASSLGPGDFYDSPLHF.

The chain combines TRBV18 with TRBJ1-5; D remains ambiguous. Trimming took off 5 bases at V and 2 bases at J, with 13 bases between the two ends. The CDR3 is made up of 15 amino acids. CDR1 is KGHSH, CDR2 LQKENI, per germline. CDR3 residues: CASSGSAEGNQPQHF. CDR3 bases: TGTGCCAGCTCAGGGTCAGCTGAGGGCAATCAGCCCCAGCATTTT.

The chain uses TRBV5-1 and TRBJ1-2; no clear D gene. Germline V gene data show CDR1 as SGHRS and CDR2 as YFSETQ. CDR3 length: 11 residues. Trimming stripped 3 bases from V and 10 bases from J, with 10 bases between. Written as DNA, the CDR3 is TGCGCCAGCAGCTCTGGGGTGGACTACACCTTC. It yields the protein CASSSGVDYTF.

This rearrangement joins TRBV27 to TRBJ1-1; 7 nucleotides line up with TRBD1. V lost 2 bases and J lost 1; bases outside the gene matches: 1. Looked up from germline, CDR1 is MNHEY and CDR2 is SMNVEV (reference sequence). This CDR3 contains 14 residues. CDR3 residues: CASSLGDRNTEAFF. In nucleotides, the CDR3 is TGTGCCAGCAGTTTAGGGGACAGGAACACTGAAGCTTTCTTT.

CDR3 nucleotides: TGTGCCAGCAGCTTTTACCAGTACCAAGAGACCCAGTACTTC. Translated: CASSFYQYQETQYF. V gene TRBV7-2 combines with J gene TRBJ2-5; no definite D call. Germline loops: CDR1 SGHTA, CDR2 FQGNSA. V lost 3 bases and J 0 bases, leaving 8 bases between the germline ends. This CDR3 region has 14 residues.

The chain uses TRBV5-1 and TRBJ2-7, with 8 bases that match TRBD1. The CDR3 is 13 amino acids. Germline V CDR1 and CDR2: SGHRS, YFSETQ. J gave up 1 base and V 5 bases, and 2 bases lay outside the gene matches. Written as DNA, the CDR3 is TGCGCCAGCAGGACAGGGGTGTCCTACGAGCAGTACTTC. Its protein is CASRTGVSYEQYF.

This clone was counted a few times. The chain employs TRBV19 and TRBJ1-5; 7 bases agree with TRBD1. This CDR3 spans 14 amino acids. V trimming: 1 base; J trimming: 6 bases; junction bases outside the gene matches: 3. Germline values: CDR1 LNHDA, CDR2 SQIVND (reference sequence). The CDR3: CASSIGQGVQPQHF. The CDR3, as DNA: TGTGCCAGTAGTATAGGACAGGGAGTTCAGCCCCAGCATTTT.

The chain uses TRBV18 and TRBJ1-6; a possible D gene is TRBD1 (5 bases). CDR1 KGHSH and CDR2 LQKENI come from the germline V gene. This CDR3 is 16 amino acids long. V was shortened by 1 base and J by 8 bases, with 15 bases between the two germline ends. The CDR3 DNA follows: TGTGCCAGCTCACCACTCCCTGCGGAGGGGTATTCACCCCTCCACTTT. Translation gives CASSPLPAEGYSPLHF.

This clone has a handful of counts. V and J are TRBV6-1 and TRBJ1-2, with 8 bases matching TRBD1. CDR1 is MNHNS, CDR2 SASEGT, per germline. The trim removed 8 bases at V and 6 bases at J, leaving 5 bases unmatched. The length of the CDR3 is 12 residues. The CDR3 DNA reads as TGTGCCAGCGGACCAGGGGGCCATGGCTACACCTTC. This translates into CASGPGGHGYTF.

The chain carries TRBV27 and TRBJ2-1; 9 bases are shared with TRBD2. This CDR3 has 15 residues. The germline gives CDR1 MNHEY, CDR2 SMNVEV (reference sequence). V was pared by 5 bases and J by 6 bases, with 8 bases of the junction left unmatched. The CDR3 sequence: CASSPRGRALNEQFF. The CDR3 DNA is TGTGCCAGCAGTCCTCGCGGGAGGGCCCTCAATGAGCAGTTCTTC.

V usage is TRBV25-1 and J usage is TRBJ2-3; D may be TRBD1 or TRBD2 (5 bases each). The germline V and J ends were trimmed by 3 bases and 8 bases, with 12 bases remaining between them. Germline-derived CDR1 and CDR2 are MGHDK and SYGVNS. The CDR3 length is 13 residues. In DNA form, the CDR3 reads TGTGCCAGCAGTGAGTCCGGGACGAGTACGCAGTATTTT. It yields the protein CASSESGTSTQYF.

V gene TRBV27 combines with J gene TRBJ2-7, with D tentatively TRBD1 (5 bases). Germline V lookup: CDR1 MNHEY, CDR2 SMNVEV (reference sequence). This CDR3 spans 14 amino acids. V was cut by 5 bases and J by 3 bases, with 14 bases left in between. CDR3 sequence: CASSEPGRLYEQYF. The CDR3 DNA follows: TGTGCCAGCAGTGAACCAGGGCGACTCTACGAGCAGTACTTC.

This chain uses TRBV7-3 with TRBJ2-5, with 11 bases matching TRBD1. The CDR3 totals 16 residues. Per germline, CDR1 SGHTA and CDR2 FQGTGA. Germline trimming cut 2 bases from V and 5 bases from J; bases unmatched to any gene: 7. CDR3 loop: CASSLAGQGGSETQYF. DNA of the CDR3: TGTGCCAGCAGCTTAGCGGGACAGGGGGGATCGGAGACCCAGTACTTC. Based on the CDR3 plus reference TRBV7-3 and TRBJ2-5, the full variable domain is GAGVSQTPSNKVTEKGKYVELRCDPISGHTALYWYRQSLGQGPEFLIYFQGTGAADDSGLPNDRFFAVRPEGSVSTLKIQRTERGDSAVYLCASSLAGQGGSETQYFGPGTRLLVL.

The chain carries TRBV6-4 and TRBJ2-3; either TRBD1 or TRBD2 may fit D (7 bases each). The germline V gene encodes CDR1 MRHNA and CDR2 SNTAGT. Deletions cut 2 bases from V and 5 bases from J, with 17 bases between. The CDR3 extends over 16 amino acids. The CDR3 DNA reads as TGTGCCAGCAGTGACGAAGGGGGCGGGGGACGAGATACGCAGTATTTT. Encoded protein: CASSDEGGGGRDTQYF.